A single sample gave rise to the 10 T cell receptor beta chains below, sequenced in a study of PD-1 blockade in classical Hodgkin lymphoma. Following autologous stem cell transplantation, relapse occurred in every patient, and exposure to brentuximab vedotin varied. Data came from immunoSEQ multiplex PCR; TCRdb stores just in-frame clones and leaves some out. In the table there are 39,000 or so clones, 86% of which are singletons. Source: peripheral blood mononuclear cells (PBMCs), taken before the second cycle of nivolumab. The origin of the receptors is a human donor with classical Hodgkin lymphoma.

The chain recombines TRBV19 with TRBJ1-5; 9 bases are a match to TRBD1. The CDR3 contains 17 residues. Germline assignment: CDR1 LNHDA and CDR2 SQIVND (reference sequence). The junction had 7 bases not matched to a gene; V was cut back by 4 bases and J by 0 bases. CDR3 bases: TGTGCCAGTAGTACGACAGGGGGGGGATATAGCAATCAGCCCCAGCATTTT. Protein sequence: CASSTTGGGYSNQPQHF.

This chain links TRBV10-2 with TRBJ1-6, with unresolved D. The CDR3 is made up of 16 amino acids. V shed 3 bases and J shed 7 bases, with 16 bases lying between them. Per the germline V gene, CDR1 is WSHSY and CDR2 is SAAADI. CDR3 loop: CASSEGRGSGNSPLHF. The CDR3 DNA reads TGCGCCAGCAGTGAAGGAAGAGGATCTGGGAATTCACCCCTCCACTTT.

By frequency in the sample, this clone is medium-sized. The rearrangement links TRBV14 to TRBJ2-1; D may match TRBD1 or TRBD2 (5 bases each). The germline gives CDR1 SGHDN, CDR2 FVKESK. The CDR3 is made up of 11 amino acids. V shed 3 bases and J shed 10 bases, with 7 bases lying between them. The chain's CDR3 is CASSHEGEQFF. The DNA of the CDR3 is TGTGCCAGCAGCCATGAGGGGGAGCAGTTCTTC. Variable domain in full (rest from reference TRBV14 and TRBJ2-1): EAGVTQFPSHSVIEKGQTVTLRCDPISGHDNLYWYRRVMGKEIKFLLHFVKESKQDESGMPNNRFLAERTGGTYSTLKVQPAELEDSGVYFCASSHEGEQFFGPGTRLTVL.

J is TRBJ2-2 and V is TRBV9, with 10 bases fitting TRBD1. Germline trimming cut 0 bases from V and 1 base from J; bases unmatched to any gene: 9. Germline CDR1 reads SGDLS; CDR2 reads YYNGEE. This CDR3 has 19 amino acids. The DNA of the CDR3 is TGTGCCAGCAGCGTAGCTGGACAGGGGGTTAGGGGGAACACCGGGGAGCTGTTTTTT. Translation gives CASSVAGQGVRGNTGELFF.

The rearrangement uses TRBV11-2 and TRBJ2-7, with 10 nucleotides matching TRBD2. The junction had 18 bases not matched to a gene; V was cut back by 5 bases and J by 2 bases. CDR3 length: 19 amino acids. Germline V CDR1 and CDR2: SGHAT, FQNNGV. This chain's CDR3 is CASSTSSGGSEARPYEQYF. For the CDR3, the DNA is TGTGCCAGCAGCACATCTAGCGGGGGTTCGGAAGCCAGACCCTACGAGCAGTACTTC.

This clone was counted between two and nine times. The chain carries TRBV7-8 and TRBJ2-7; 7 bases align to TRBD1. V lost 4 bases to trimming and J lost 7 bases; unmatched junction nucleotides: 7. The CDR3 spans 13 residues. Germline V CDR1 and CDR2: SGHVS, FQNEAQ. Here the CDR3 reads CASSWTGLREQYF. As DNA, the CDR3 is TGTGCCAGCAGCTGGACAGGTTTAAGGGAGCAGTACTTC.

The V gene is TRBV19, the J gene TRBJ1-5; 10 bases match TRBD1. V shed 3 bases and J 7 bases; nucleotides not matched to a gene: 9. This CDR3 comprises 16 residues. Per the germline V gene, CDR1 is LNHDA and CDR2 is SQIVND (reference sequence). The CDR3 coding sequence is TGTGCCAGTAGTATCTCCGGGACAGGGGTTCGGCAGCCCCAGCATTTT. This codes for CASSISGTGVRQPQHF. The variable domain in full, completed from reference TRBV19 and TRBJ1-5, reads DGGITQSPKYLFRKEGQNVTLSCEQNLNHDAMYWYRQDPGQGLRLIYYSQIVNDFQKGDIAEGYSVSREKKESFPLTVTSAQKNPTAFYLCASSISGTGVRQPQHFGDGTRLSIL.

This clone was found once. The CDR3 loop is CASSYSRDSNQPQHF. DNA of the CDR3: TGTGCCAGCAGTTACTCGAGGGATAGCAATCAGCCCCAGCATTTT. This chain uses TRBV6-5 with TRBJ1-5; D call uncertain. The CDR3 covers 15 residues. Germline values: CDR1 MNHEY, CDR2 SVGAGI. V was pared by 0 bases and J by 0 bases, with 6 bases between.

DNA of the CDR3: TGTGCCATCCGCGGTTTGAACAATGAGCAGTTCTTC. Residues: CAIRGLNNEQFF. The chain carries TRBV10-3 and TRBJ2-1; the D is unclear. Trimming cost V 8 bases and J 5 bases, with 10 bases left between them. Germline CDR1 and CDR2: ENHRY and SYGVKD. The CDR3 covers 12 residues.

The CDR3 DNA sequence: TGTGCCAGCAGCGTTGAGGGGAAGGCGCAGTATTTT. Its translation is CASSVEGKAQYF. This chain joins TRBV9 and TRBJ2-3, with D perhaps being TRBD1 or TRBD2 (5 bases each). Trimming left V 2 bases short and J 10 bases short, with 11 bases between. The CDR3 is 12 amino acids. Germline V gives CDR1 SGDLS, CDR2 YYNGEE.